The rows below give T cell receptor beta chains drawn from one sample of a study of Tregs in tolerant kidney transplant recipients. The table came from immunoSEQ multiplex PCR; TCRdb's copy has only in-frame clones and leaves some out. The table has 90,000 to 150,000 clones, roughly nine tenths seen once. The sample taken for sequencing was CD4+ T cells from blood. Receptors originate from a human donor in good health. Each CDR3 is given with its conserved first and last residue. D genes are given only for firm matches. Some rows mark clone size as missing; the rest say once, few, many or name a class of expanded clone.

cdr3_nt	cdr3_aa	clone_size	v_call	d_call	j_call
TGCGCCAGCAGCCAACTGGCCGCAACTAATGAAAAACTGTTTTTT	CASSQLAATNEKLFF	NA	TRBV4-1	NA	TRBJ1-4
TGCAGCGCCATGGGGACAGGGGGCAGGAACACTGAAGCTTTCTTT	CSAMGTGGRNTEAFF	NA	TRBV29-1	TRBD1	TRBJ1-1
TGCGCCAGCAGAATAGCGGGTCTGAAAACGGGTTCCCTTGGAAATGAGCAGTTCTTC	CASRIAGLKTGSLGNEQFF	NA	TRBV5-1	TRBD2	TRBJ2-1
TGTGCCAGTAGTATCAGGGGCGGCTACACCTTC	CASSIRGGYTF	NA	TRBV19	NA	TRBJ1-2
TGCGCCAGCAGCCCAAGACAGTTGGGGTCCGCCAAAAACATTCAGTACTTC	CASSPRQLGSAKNIQYF	NA	TRBV5-1	NA	TRBJ2-4
TGCGCCAGCAAAGGTTCCCCGAACACTGAAGCTTTCTTT	CASKGSPNTEAFF	NA	TRBV10-2	NA	TRBJ1-1
TGTGCCAGCAGCCTGACAGGGGCCTACGAGCAGTACTTC	CASSLTGAYEQYF	NA	TRBV5-5	TRBD1	TRBJ2-7
TGTGCCAGTATGAGGAGGGACAGGGGCTCCTACGAGCAGTACTTC	CASMRRDRGSYEQYF	NA	TRBV19	TRBD1	TRBJ2-7
TGTGCCAGCCAAGGGTCAGCTAACTATGGCTACACCTTC	CASQGSANYGYTF	NA	TRBV27	NA	TRBJ1-2
TGTGCCAGCAGCTTGCCCGAAAGGACAGGTTCCTACGAGCAGTACTTC	CASSLPERTGSYEQYF	NA	TRBV5-4	TRBD1	TRBJ2-7
TGTGCCAGCAGCCGCGGGACTAGCGGGAGAAACAACGAGCAGTACTTC	CASSRGTSGRNNEQYF	NA	TRBV21-1	NA	TRBJ2-7
TGTGCCAGCTCACCGCTAGCGGGAACCACAGATACGCAGTATTTT	CASSPLAGTTDTQYF	NA	TRBV18	TRBD2	TRBJ2-3
TGTGCCAGCAGCTTAGTCCTAGCGGGAGCTGGCTACTACAATGAGCAGTTCTTC	CASSLVLAGAGYYNEQFF	NA	TRBV7-8	TRBD2	TRBJ2-1
TGTGCCAGCAGCCCAAGGGGGCGGACCGAGCAGTACTTC	CASSPRGRTEQYF	once	TRBV5-6	TRBD1	TRBJ2-7
TGTGCCAGCAGCCAAGCGGAGACCCAGTACTTC	CASSQAETQYF	NA	TRBV14	NA	TRBJ2-5
TGCGCCAGCAGCTTGGCCAAAGCTAGCGGTCAAGAGACCCAGTACTTC	CASSLAKASGQETQYF	NA	TRBV5-1	TRBD2	TRBJ2-5
TGCGCCAGCAGCTTGGACAGGGGCACTGAAGCTTTCTTT	CASSLDRGTEAFF	NA	TRBV5-1	TRBD1	TRBJ1-1
TGTGCCTGGAGTTTCCTGGGGGCCGGAAACACCATATATTTT	CAWSFLGAGNTIYF	NA	TRBV30	NA	TRBJ1-3
TGCGCCAGCAGCCAAGATGCAACAGGGCCGGGCAATCAGCCCCAGCATTTT	CASSQDATGPGNQPQHF	NA	TRBV4-1	NA	TRBJ1-5
TGTGCCAGCAGCCCCCCGTTATACCGGAACACCGGGGAGCTGTTTTTT	CASSPPLYRNTGELFF	NA	TRBV27	NA	TRBJ2-2
TGTGCCAGCAGCTTAACCGGGCCCTACGAGCAGTACTTC	CASSLTGPYEQYF	NA	TRBV11-3	NA	TRBJ2-7
TGTGCCAGCAGATCAGGGGGGCCCTTTGGCTACACCTTC	CASRSGGPFGYTF	NA	TRBV5-6	TRBD1	TRBJ1-2
TGTGCCAGCAGCGTAGACGTTAGAGGGTCGGGTGGCTACACCTTC	CASSVDVRGSGGYTF	NA	TRBV9	NA	TRBJ1-2
TGTGCCAGCAGCCTCGGACAGGGGAGGGGTACCGGGGAGCTGTTTTTT	CASSLGQGRGTGELFF	NA	TRBV7-3	TRBD1	TRBJ2-2
TGTGCCAGCAGCACCACGGGGGCGCTGTCCATTCGAGAGACCCAGTACTTC	CASSTTGALSIRETQYF	NA	TRBV5-6	NA	TRBJ2-5
TGTGCCAGCAGTCTAGCGGGGGGTCCCTACAATGAGCAGTTCTTC	CASSLAGGPYNEQFF	once	TRBV2	TRBD2	TRBJ2-1
TGCAGTGCTAGAGATAGGGGACACCAGTACTTC	CSARDRGHQYF	NA	TRBV20-1	NA	TRBJ2-7
TGTGCCAGCAGCCAAATGTGGGCCGCATACGAGCAGTACTTC	CASSQMWAAYEQYF	NA	TRBV14	NA	TRBJ2-7
TGTGCCAGTGGGCGGGTTGAAAAACTGTTTTTT	CASGRVEKLFF	NA	TRBV19	NA	TRBJ1-4
TGTGCCACCAATCAGCGGGGGGTGGGTGGAAACACCATATATTTT	CATNQRGVGGNTIYF	few	TRBV21-1	NA	TRBJ1-3
TGTGCCAGCAGCTCGAAAGCGGACGGCGGCACTGAAGCTTTCTTT	CASSSKADGGTEAFF	NA	TRBV5-4	NA	TRBJ1-1
TGCAGCGTCCTAGAACTAGCCTGGGGTCCTAACACCGGGGAGCTGTTTTTT	CSVLELAWGPNTGELFF	NA	TRBV29-1	NA	TRBJ2-2
TGTGCCAGCAGCCAATCTTTCGGGAGTACCCACGAGCAGTACTTC	CASSQSFGSTHEQYF	NA	TRBV14	NA	TRBJ2-7
TGTGCCAGCTCACCAGTAGGAGCAACTAATGAAAAACTGTTTTTT	CASSPVGATNEKLFF	NA	TRBV18	NA	TRBJ1-4
TGTGCCAGCAGTGAACGGCCGGAGGGGCCCCAGCATTTT	CASSERPEGPQHF	few	TRBV2	NA	TRBJ1-5
TGTGCCATCAGTGAGTCGATGAGGGTATCCTATAATTCACCCCTCCACTTT	CAISESMRVSYNSPLHF	NA	TRBV10-3	NA	TRBJ1-6
TGCAGCGGGGACGGATCGAACACTGAAGCTTTCTTT	CSGDGSNTEAFF	NA	TRBV29-1	NA	TRBJ1-1
TGTGCCAGCAGCCCCCGGGACAGGGACTATGGCTACACCTTC	CASSPRDRDYGYTF	once	TRBV6-5	TRBD1	TRBJ1-2
TGTGCCAGCAGCTTAACGACAGGGTACCAAGAGACCCAGTACTTC	CASSLTTGYQETQYF	NA	TRBV7-3	TRBD1	TRBJ2-5
TGTGCCGCAGGGAGTTCGAACACTGAAGCTTTCTTT	CAAGSSNTEAFF	NA	TRBV30	NA	TRBJ1-1
TGTGCCAGCAGTTTCCCCCCTAAGGTTAGTAAGTATCCCTACGAGCAGTACTTC	CASSFPPKVSKYPYEQYF	few	TRBV27	NA	TRBJ2-7
TGTGCCACCAGCAGAGATGGACAGATTCTTTACAATGAGCAGTTCTTC	CATSRDGQILYNEQFF	NA	TRBV15	NA	TRBJ2-1
TGTGCCAGCAGCTCCCCGGCAGGTCAGTACAATGAGCAGTTCTTC	CASSSPAGQYNEQFF	NA	TRBV11-2	NA	TRBJ2-1
TGTGCCAGTACCGCATTAACCGGGACAGCCACTGAAGCTTTCTTT	CASTALTGTATEAFF	NA	TRBV19	TRBD1	TRBJ1-1
TGCGCCAGCAGCCAAGAATTGAAGGCCACCTGGAACACTGAAGCTTTCTTT	CASSQELKATWNTEAFF	NA	TRBV4-1	NA	TRBJ1-1